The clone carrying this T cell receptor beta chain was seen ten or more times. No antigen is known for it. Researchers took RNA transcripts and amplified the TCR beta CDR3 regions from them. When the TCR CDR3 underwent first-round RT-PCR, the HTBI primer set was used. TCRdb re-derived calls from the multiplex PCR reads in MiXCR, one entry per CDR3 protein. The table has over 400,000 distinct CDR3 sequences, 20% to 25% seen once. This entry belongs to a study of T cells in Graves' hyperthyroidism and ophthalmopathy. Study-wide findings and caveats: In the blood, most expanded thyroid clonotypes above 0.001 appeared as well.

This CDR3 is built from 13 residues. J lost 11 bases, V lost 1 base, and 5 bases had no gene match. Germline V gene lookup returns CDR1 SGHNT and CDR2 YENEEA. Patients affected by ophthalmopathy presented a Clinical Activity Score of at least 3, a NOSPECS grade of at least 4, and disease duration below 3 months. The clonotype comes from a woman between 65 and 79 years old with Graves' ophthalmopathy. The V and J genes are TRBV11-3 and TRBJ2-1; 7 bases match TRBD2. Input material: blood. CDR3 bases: TGTGCCAGCAGCTTAGGTTGGGGGGGACAGCAGTTCTTC. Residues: CASSLGWGGQQFF.